This T cell receptor beta chain was sequenced during a study of shared clonotypes between healthy human individuals. Notes on the study in general: In the sorted subsets, rarefaction showed sequencing was incomplete despite large depth. Blood was the only sampled material, and tissue repertoires likely differ.

Regarding this clone: The antigen is not known.

CD4+ cell separation produced CD45RA+ naive and CD45RA-negative memory subsets. V lost 5 bases to trimming and J lost 6 bases, with 14 bases between them. The CDR3 runs 14 residues. Per the germline V gene, CDR1 is MNHEY and CDR2 is SVGAGI. Replicate PCRs run on sorted subsets employed 200 ng DNA, approximately 30,000 T cell genomes. The method was immunoSEQ multiplex PCR; TCRdb's version includes in-frame clones alone and lacks a portion of them. The sample holds about 1 million clones; about 75% are singletons and the top ten take 1.4%. This receptor was identified in a man aged 18 to 30 in good health. What was sequenced was memory CD4+ T cells sorted from blood. The subset here: CD45RA-negative fraction. V gene TRBV6-5 combines with J gene TRBJ1-5; possible D gene TRBD1, 6 bases. For the CDR3, the DNA is TGTGCCAGCAGTAAATCGAGGGGGGGTCAGCCCCAGCATTTT. As protein: CASSKSRGGQPQHF.